This T cell receptor (beta chain) was retrieved from a study of regulatory T cells in long-lasting Graves disease. Sample time point: newly diagnosed GD, antithyroid drugs for less than 3 months. Researchers made the TCR library from RNA that was extracted from PBMCs. Patients of an endocrinology department in Xi'an, China, were included. Sequencing libraries for TCR beta were prepared with iRepertoire HTBI primers and Arm-PCR of CDR3 regions. One entry per CDR3 protein results from TCRdb running MiXCR on the multiplex PCR reads. There are roughly 500,000 distinct CDR3 sequences in the sample; 13% occur only once, and under 10% lies in the top ten. This clonotype was counted at least ten times. Its antigen is as yet unknown. CDR1 is GTSNPN and CDR2 is SVGIG in the germline V gene (reference sequence). The CDR3 length is 12 residues. V lost 3 bases and J lost 3, with 8 bases in between. Study-level results: Having only a small sample size may have limited accuracy.

These data are also associated with another study on T cells in Graves' hyperthyroidism and ophthalmopathy. As that report states: TCR CDR3 underwent first-round RT-PCR with the HTBI primer set.

The receptor was derived from a young man with Graves disease. The rearrangement joins TRBV30 to TRBJ2-5; D is unresolved. The material sequenced was peripheral blood mononuclear cells (PBMCs), taken at new diagnosis, from a patient treated with antithyroid drugs. The CDR3 DNA sequence: TGTGCCTGGAGCACAGTTAAAGAGACCCAGTACTTC. Its protein is CAWSTVKETQYF. The full variable domain, its missing parts supplied by reference TRBV30 and TRBJ2-5, is SQTIHQWPATLVQPVGSPLSLECTVEGTSNPNLYWYRQAAGRGLQLLFYSVGIGQISSEVPQNLSASRPQDRQFILSSKKLLLSDSGFYLCAWSTVKETQYFGPGTRLLVL.